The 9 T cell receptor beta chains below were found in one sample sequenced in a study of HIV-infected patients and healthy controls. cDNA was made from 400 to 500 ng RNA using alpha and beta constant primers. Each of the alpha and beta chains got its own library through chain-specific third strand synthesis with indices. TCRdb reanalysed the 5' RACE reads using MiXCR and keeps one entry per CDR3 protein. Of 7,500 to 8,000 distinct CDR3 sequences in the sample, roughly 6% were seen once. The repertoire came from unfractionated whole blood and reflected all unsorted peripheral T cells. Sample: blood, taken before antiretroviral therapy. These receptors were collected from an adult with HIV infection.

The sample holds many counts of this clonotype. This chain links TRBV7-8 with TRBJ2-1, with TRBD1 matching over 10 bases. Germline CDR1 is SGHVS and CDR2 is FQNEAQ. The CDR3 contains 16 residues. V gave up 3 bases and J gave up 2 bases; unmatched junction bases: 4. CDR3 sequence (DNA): TGTGCCAGCAGCTTTGTAGGGACAGGGGCCTACAATGAGCAGTTCTTC. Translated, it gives CASSFVGTGAYNEQFF. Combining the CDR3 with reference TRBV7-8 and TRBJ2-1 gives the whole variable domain GAGVSQSPRYKVAKRGQDVALRCDPISGHVSLFWYQQALGQGPEFLTYFQNEAQLDKSGLPSDRFFAERPEGSVSTLKIQRTQQEDSAVYLCASSFVGTGAYNEQFFGPGTRLTVL.

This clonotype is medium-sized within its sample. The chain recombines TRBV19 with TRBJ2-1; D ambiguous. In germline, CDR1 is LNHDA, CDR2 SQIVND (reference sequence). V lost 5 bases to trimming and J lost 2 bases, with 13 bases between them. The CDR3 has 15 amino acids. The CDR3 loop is CASSLTPSPYNEQFF. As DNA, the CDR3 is TGTGCCAGTAGTCTCACTCCCAGCCCCTACAATGAGCAGTTCTTC.

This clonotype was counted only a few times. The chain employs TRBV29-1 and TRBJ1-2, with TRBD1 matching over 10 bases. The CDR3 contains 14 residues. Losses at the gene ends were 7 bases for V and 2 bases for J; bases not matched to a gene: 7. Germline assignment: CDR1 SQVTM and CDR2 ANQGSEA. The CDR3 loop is CSAPGDRGNYGYTF. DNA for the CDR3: TGCAGCGCCCCGGGGGACAGGGGCAACTATGGCTACACCTTC.

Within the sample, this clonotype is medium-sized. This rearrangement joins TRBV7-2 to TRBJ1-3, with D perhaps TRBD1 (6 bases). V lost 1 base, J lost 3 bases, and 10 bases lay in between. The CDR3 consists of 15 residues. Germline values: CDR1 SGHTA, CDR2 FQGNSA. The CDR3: CASSLGGGLGNTIYF. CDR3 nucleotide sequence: TGTGCCAGCAGCTTAGGGGGGGGCCTTGGAAACACCATATATTTT.

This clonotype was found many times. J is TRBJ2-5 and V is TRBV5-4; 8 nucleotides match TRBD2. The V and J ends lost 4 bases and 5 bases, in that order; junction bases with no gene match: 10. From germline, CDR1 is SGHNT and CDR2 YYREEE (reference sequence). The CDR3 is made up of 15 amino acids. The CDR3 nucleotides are TGTGCCAGCAGCCCAAAGGGACTAGGTCAGGAGACCCAGTACTTC. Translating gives CASSPKGLGQETQYF.

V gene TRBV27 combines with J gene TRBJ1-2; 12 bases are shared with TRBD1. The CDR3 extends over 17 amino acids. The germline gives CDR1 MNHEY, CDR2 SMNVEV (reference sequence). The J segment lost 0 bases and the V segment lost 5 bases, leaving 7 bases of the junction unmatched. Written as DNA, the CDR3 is TGTGCCAGCAGTCCCCGGGACAGGGGGCGGTCTAACTATGGCTACACCTTC. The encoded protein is CASSPRDRGRSNYGYTF.

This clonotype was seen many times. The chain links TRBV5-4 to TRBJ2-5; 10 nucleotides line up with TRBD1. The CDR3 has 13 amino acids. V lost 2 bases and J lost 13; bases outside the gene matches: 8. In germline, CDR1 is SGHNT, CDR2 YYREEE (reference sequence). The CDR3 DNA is TGTGCCAGCAGCTTTTACGGGACAGGGGTATGGTACTTC. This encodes CASSFYGTGVWYF.

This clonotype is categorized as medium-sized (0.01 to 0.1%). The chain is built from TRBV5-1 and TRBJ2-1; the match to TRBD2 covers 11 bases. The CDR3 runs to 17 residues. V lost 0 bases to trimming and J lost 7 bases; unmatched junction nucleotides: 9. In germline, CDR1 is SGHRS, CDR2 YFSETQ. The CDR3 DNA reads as TGCGCCAGCAGCTTGGCCCCTAGCGGGGGGATCGAAAATGAGCAGTTCTTC. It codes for CASSLAPSGGIENEQFF.

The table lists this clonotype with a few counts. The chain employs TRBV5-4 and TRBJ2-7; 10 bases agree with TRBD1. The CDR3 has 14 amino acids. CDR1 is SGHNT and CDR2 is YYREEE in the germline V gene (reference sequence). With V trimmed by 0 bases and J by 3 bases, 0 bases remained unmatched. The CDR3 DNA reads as TGTGCCAGCAGCTTGGGGACAGGGGGCTACGAGCAGTACTTC. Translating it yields CASSLGTGGYEQYF.